This passage covers 15 T cell receptor beta chains from one sample sequenced in a study of blood T cell repertoires in COVID-19. TCRdb's table, derived via immunoSEQ multiplex PCR, lists solely in-frame clones and lacks some. Seen here are about 55,000 clones, about 93% observed once, and the top ten hold around an eighth. Sequenced: peripheral blood. The source is a human donor with active COVID-19. The donor label of this sample is uncertain.

The chain is built from TRBV11-2 and TRBJ1-4; D possibly corresponds to TRBD1 (6 bases). Between the trimmed V and J ends, which lost 0 bases and 0 bases, there was a span of 11 bases. The CDR3 covers 17 residues. Germline CDR1 and CDR2: SGHAT and FQNNGV. The CDR3 DNA sequence: TGTGCCAGCAGCTTAGACAGGGGATGGGCAACTAATGAAAAACTGTTTTTT. Translating gives CASSLDRGWATNEKLFF.

This chain connects TRBV5-1 to TRBJ2-1; weak D call: TRBD1 (5 bases). This CDR3 contains 16 residues. The germline CDR1 and CDR2 sequences are SGHRS and YFSETQ. Trimming pared 0 bases from V and 6 bases from J, leaving 16 bases between. CDR3 loop: CASSLDQGKTLNEQFF. The CDR3 nucleotides are TGCGCCAGCAGCTTGGATCAGGGTAAGACACTCAATGAGCAGTTCTTC.

The J gene is TRBJ2-2, the V gene TRBV27; TRBD1 is a possible D gene (6 bases). Germline lookup yields CDR1 MNHEY and CDR2 SMNVEV (reference sequence). This CDR3 is built from 14 residues. V was clipped by 5 bases and J by 1 base, with 8 bases between them. In nucleotides, the CDR3 is TGTGCCAGCAGTCGGACAGTGAACACCGGGGAGCTGTTTTTT. Amino acid sequence: CASSRTVNTGELFF.

In this sample, this clone turned up once. The chain links TRBV27 to TRBJ1-1; D is possibly TRBD1 (6 bases). V lost 5 bases to trimming and J lost 1 base, with 11 bases between them. The CDR3 contains 14 residues. Germline V gene lookup returns CDR1 MNHEY and CDR2 SMNVEV (reference sequence). The DNA for the CDR3 is TGTGCCAGCAGTAGGACAGACCAGAACACTGAAGCTTTCTTT. It encodes CASSRTDQNTEAFF.

The rearrangement uses TRBV6-6 and TRBJ1-2; D is possibly TRBD1 (5 bases). V lost 4 bases to trimming and J lost 7 bases, with 10 bases between them. The CDR3 covers 12 residues. From germline, CDR1 is MNHNY and CDR2 SVGAGI (reference sequence). This CDR3 reads CASSSLGGGYTF. CDR3 coding DNA: TGTGCCAGCAGTTCCTTGGGGGGTGGCTACACCTTC.

The chain is built from TRBV2 and TRBJ1-1; the match to TRBD1 covers 8 bases. This CDR3 region has 15 residues. Germline-derived CDR1 and CDR2 are SNHLY and FYNNEI. The trim removed 4 bases at V and 0 bases at J, leaving 4 bases unmatched. The CDR3 reads CASSGTGRMNTEAFF. In DNA form, the CDR3 reads TGTGCCAGCAGTGGGACAGGGCGGATGAACACTGAAGCTTTCTTT.

The chain carries TRBV11-2 and TRBJ1-6; 8 positions agree with TRBD1. The junction had 8 bases not matched to a gene; V was cut back by 5 bases and J by 8 bases. In germline, CDR1 is SGHAT, CDR2 FQNNGV. CDR3 length: 15 residues. The CDR3 protein is CASSKIRGRDSPLHF. The CDR3 DNA reads as TGTGCCAGCAGCAAAATCAGGGGGCGCGATTCACCCCTCCACTTT. The full variable domain, with the rest looked up from reference TRBV11-2 and TRBJ1-6, is EAGVAQSPRYKIIEKRQSVAFWCNPISGHATLYWYQQILGQGPKLLIQFQNNGVVDDSQLPKDRFSAERLKGVDSTLKIQPAKLEDSAVYLCASSKIRGRDSPLHFGNGTRLTVT.

V gene TRBV18 combines with J gene TRBJ2-5; D might be TRBD1 (6 bases). From germline, CDR1 is KGHSH and CDR2 LQKENI. Trimming cost V 5 bases and J 5 bases, with 18 bases left between them. This CDR3 spans 15 amino acids. The CDR3 bases are TGTGCCAGCTCAACACGTGGGGGCGCGGATGAGACCCAGTACTTC. Protein sequence: CASSTRGGADETQYF.

The chain links TRBV24-1 to TRBJ2-2; 7 nucleotides match TRBD2. Germline trimming cut 4 bases from V and 5 bases from J; bases unmatched to any gene: 12. CDR3 length equals 17 residues. The V gene's germline CDR1 is KGHDR and CDR2 SFDVKD. The CDR3 bases are TGTGCCACCAGTGACCGTGCTCGGGGGGTGGGGACCGGGGAGCTGTTTTTT. Translating it yields CATSDRARGVGTGELFF.

The chain joins TRBV5-1 to TRBJ2-1; 8 positions match TRBD1. The CDR3 length is 15 residues. Germline V CDR1 and CDR2: SGHRS, YFSETQ. With V trimmed by 4 bases and J by 5 bases, 8 bases remained unmatched. The CDR3 bases are TGCGCCAGCAGCACACGACAGGGGCTAAACAATGAGCAGTTCTTC. It yields the protein CASSTRQGLNNEQFF.

The chain carries TRBV3-1 (or the pseudogene TRBV3-2) and TRBJ1-2, with TRBD1 matching over 11 bases. Germline CDR1 LGHDT, CDR2 YNNKEL (reference sequence). V lost 0 bases, J lost 5 bases, and 8 bases stayed unmatched. The CDR3 spans 17 residues. CDR3 nucleotides: TGTGCCAGCAGCCAAGAGGACAGGGGGCTAGTTGATTATGGCTACACCTTC. Its protein product is CASSQEDRGLVDYGYTF.

The chain joins TRBV14 to TRBJ2-1, with 13 bases identical to TRBD2. The germline V gene encodes CDR1 SGHDN and CDR2 FVKESK. The CDR3 totals 14 residues. The junction had 4 bases not matched to a gene; V was cut back by 4 bases and J by 10 bases. The chain's CDR3 is CASSPGLAGQEQFF. CDR3 nucleotide sequence: TGTGCCAGCAGCCCGGGACTAGCGGGGCAGGAGCAGTTCTTC. The full variable domain, in which reference TRBV14 and TRBJ2-1 provide the parts outside the CDR3, is EAGVTQFPSHSVIEKGQTVTLRCDPISGHDNLYWYRRVMGKEIKFLLHFVKESKQDESGMPNNRFLAERTGGTYSTLKVQPAELEDSGVYFCASSPGLAGQEQFFGPGTRLTVL.

J is TRBJ2-7 and V is TRBV27, with TRBD1 matching over 7 bases. The length of the CDR3 is 15 residues. Germline CDR1 and CDR2: MNHEY and SMNVEV (reference sequence). V lost 3 bases and J lost 3; bases outside the gene matches: 8. This chain's CDR3 is CASSFGQGVIYEQYF. In nucleotides, the CDR3 is TGTGCCAGCAGTTTTGGTCAGGGGGTAATCTACGAGCAGTACTTC.

This sequence joins TRBV7-9 and TRBJ1-2; 9 nucleotides line up with TRBD1. Germline loops: CDR1 SEHNR, CDR2 FQNEAQ (reference sequence). Trimming took 5 bases from V and 4 from J; bases not matched to a gene: 8. CDR3 length equals 15 residues. The CDR3 is CASSGPDRGAYGYTF. The CDR3 coding sequence is TGTGCCAGCAGCGGGCCAGACAGGGGGGCCTATGGCTACACCTTC.

V is TRBV7-2 and J is TRBJ1-2; 7 bases are shared with TRBD1. This CDR3 region has 13 residues. V gave up 5 bases and J gave up 4 bases; unmatched junction bases: 4. Germline V gene sequence: CDR1 SGHTA, CDR2 FQGNSA. The CDR3 DNA reads as TGTGCCAGCAGCCAAACAGGGGTCTATGGCTACACCTTC. It codes for CASSQTGVYGYTF. Drawing the rest from reference TRBV7-2 and TRBJ1-2, the complete variable domain is GAGVSQSPSNKVTEKGKDVELRCDPISGHTALYWYRQSLGQGLEFLIYFQGNSAPDKSGLPSDRFSAERTGGSVSTLTIQRTQQEDSAVYLCASSQTGVYGYTFGSGTRLTVV.